This T cell receptor (beta chain) was recorded in a study of shared clonotypes between healthy human individuals. Findings and limits, study-wide: In general, naive subsets displayed greater estimated richness than memory subsets did. Lower generation probabilities were found for non-shared clonotypes than for those shared by all four donors.

The CDR3 is made up of 13 amino acids. Germline V gives CDR1 SEHNR, CDR2 FQNEAQ (reference sequence). The V and J ends lost 5 bases and 10 bases, in that order; junction bases with no gene match: 6. Points on this clone: What it recognizes is unknown.

Deep was the level used in running the assay. For every subset, genomic DNA was evenly distributed across several immunoSEQ plates. The method was immunoSEQ multiplex PCR; TCRdb's version includes in-frame clones alone and lacks a portion of them. The table shows over 2 million clones, with 90% to 95% occurring only once. The sequence was obtained from a man between 18 and 29 years old in good health. Sequenced input: naive CD4+ T cells sorted from blood. Subset specified: CD45RA+ positively selected. V usage is TRBV7-9 and J usage is TRBJ2-7, with 12 bases lining up with TRBD1. The CDR3 DNA reads TGTGCCAGCAGCCGGGACAGGGGGCAGGATCAGTACTTC. This codes for CASSRDRGQDQYF.